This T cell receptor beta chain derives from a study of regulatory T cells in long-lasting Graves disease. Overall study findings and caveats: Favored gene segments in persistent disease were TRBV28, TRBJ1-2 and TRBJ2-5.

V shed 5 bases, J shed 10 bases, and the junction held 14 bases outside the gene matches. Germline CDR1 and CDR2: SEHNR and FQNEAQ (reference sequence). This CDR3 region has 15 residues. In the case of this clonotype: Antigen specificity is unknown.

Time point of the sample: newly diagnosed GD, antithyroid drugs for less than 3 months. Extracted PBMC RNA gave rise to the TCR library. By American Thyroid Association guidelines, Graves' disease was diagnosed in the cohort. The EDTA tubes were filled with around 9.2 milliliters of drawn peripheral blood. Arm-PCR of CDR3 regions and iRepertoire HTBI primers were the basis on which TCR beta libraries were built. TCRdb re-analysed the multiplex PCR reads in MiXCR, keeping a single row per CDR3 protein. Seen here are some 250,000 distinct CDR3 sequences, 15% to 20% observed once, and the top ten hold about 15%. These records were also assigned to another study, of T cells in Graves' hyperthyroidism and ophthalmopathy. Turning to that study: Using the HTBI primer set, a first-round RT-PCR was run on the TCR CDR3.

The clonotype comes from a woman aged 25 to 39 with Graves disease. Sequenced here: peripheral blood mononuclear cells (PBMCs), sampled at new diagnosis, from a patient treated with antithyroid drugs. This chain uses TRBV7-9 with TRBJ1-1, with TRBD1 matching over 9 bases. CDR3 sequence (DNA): TGTGCCAGCAGCGCAACAGGGGGCGCGGGTGTTCGAGCTTTCTTT. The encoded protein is CASSATGGAGVRAFF.